One sample yielded the 4 T cell receptor beta chains listed below, sequenced in a study of blood T cell repertoires in COVID-19. The repertoire was sequenced with immunoSEQ multiplex PCR; TCRdb's copy has only in-frame clones and lacks some. The table includes about 220,000 clones, 83% detected once. Source material: PBMCs or T cells enriched from blood (not recorded which). The receptors shown here come from a woman between 50 and 59 years old who had been exposed to COVID-19.

J is TRBJ2-3 and V is TRBV19; 7 positions match TRBD1. There are 13 residues in the CDR3. Trimming at V came to 8 bases and at J to 2 bases, leaving 4 bases not matched to a gene. Germline CDR1 reads LNHDA; CDR2 reads SQIVND (reference sequence). The CDR3 bases are TGTGCCAGTCGAGGGACAGTCACAGATACGCAGTATTTT. Its protein product is CASRGTVTDTQYF. Full variable domain (rest looked up from reference TRBV19 and TRBJ2-3): DGGITQSPKYLFRKEGQNVTLSCEQNLNHDAMYWYRQDPGQGLRLIYYSQIVNDFQKGDIAEGYSVSREKKESFPLTVTSAQKNPTAFYLCASRGTVTDTQYFGPGTRLTVL.

This sequence joins TRBV28 and TRBJ2-3, with D possibly being TRBD2 (7 bases). The CDR3 has 15 amino acids. Per the germline V gene, CDR1 is MDHEN and CDR2 is SYDVKM. With 1 base removed from V and 2 bases from J, the gap between germline ends came to 10 bases. The chain's CDR3 is CASSLLGGATDTQYF. The DNA of the CDR3 is TGTGCCAGCAGTTTATTAGGGGGGGCCACAGATACGCAGTATTTT. Drawing the rest from reference TRBV28 and TRBJ2-3, the complete variable domain is DVKVTQSSRYLVKRTGEKVFLECVQDMDHENMFWYRQDPGLGLRLIYFSYDVKMKEKGDIPEGYSVSREKKERFSLILESASTNQTSMYLCASSLLGGATDTQYFGPGTRLTVL.

The rearrangement uses TRBV7-8 and TRBJ2-7; 10 nucleotides line up with TRBD1. This CDR3 has 16 amino acids. CDR1 is SGHVS, CDR2 FQNEAQ, per germline. Trimming removed 5 bases from V and 5 bases from J; junction bases left unmatched: 12. The CDR3 DNA is TGTGCCAGCAGCCGGGTGGGACAGGGGAAGATCAACGAGCAGTACTTC. Its translation: CASSRVGQGKINEQYF.

The chain employs TRBV6-6 and TRBJ1-4, with 8 bases matching TRBD1. V shed 6 bases and J 2 bases; nucleotides not matched to a gene: 5. The CDR3 is 15 residues long. Per germline, CDR1 MNHNY and CDR2 SVGAGI (reference sequence). CDR3 nucleotide sequence: TGTGCCAGCAGCTCAGGGGGCTGGACTAATGAAAAACTGTTTTTT. Its protein is CASSSGGWTNEKLFF.